Presented here are 8 T cell receptor beta chains from one specimen sequenced in a study of identifying expanded T cells in peripheral blood. The repertoire was sequenced with immunoSEQ multiplex PCR; TCRdb's copy has only in-frame clones and lacks some. This table has roughly 63,000 clones, around four fifths appearing once. Sequenced sample: blood. The receptors shown here come from a person between 18 and 75 years old in good health.

The chain has TRBV19 and TRBJ2-1; 8 nucleotides line up with TRBD1. Germline assignment: CDR1 LNHDA and CDR2 SQIVND (reference sequence). The CDR3 has 13 amino acids. The V and J ends lost 8 bases and 6 bases, in that order; junction bases with no gene match: 6. CDR3 sequence: CASSGGVGNEQFF. CDR3 DNA: TGTGCCAGTTCAGGGGGCGTGGGCAATGAGCAGTTCTTC.

The chain recombines TRBV11-2 with TRBJ1-3; D is unresolved. CDR1 SGHAT and CDR2 FQNNGV come from the germline V gene. CDR3 length equals 15 residues. Trimming took off 4 bases at V and 0 bases at J, with 10 bases between the two ends. In DNA form, the CDR3 reads TGTGCCAGCAGCTCCGGTACCCCCTCTGGAAACACCATATATTTT. It specifies CASSSGTPSGNTIYF.

This clone was seen a single time. This chain joins TRBV19 and TRBJ1-4; TRBD1 matches 9 bases. With V trimmed by 4 bases and J by 2 bases, 5 bases remained unmatched. The CDR3 runs to 16 residues. Germline-derived CDR1 and CDR2 are LNHDA and SQIVND (reference sequence). The CDR3 here is CASSKGQGRTNEKLFF. DNA for the CDR3: TGTGCCAGTAGTAAGGGACAGGGTCGCACTAATGAAAAACTGTTTTTT.

The rearrangement joins TRBV19 to TRBJ1-4; the match to TRBD1 covers 12 bases. V shed 5 bases and J 6 bases; nucleotides not matched to a gene: 4. This CDR3 comprises 15 residues. Looked up from germline, CDR1 is LNHDA and CDR2 is SQIVND (reference sequence). The CDR3 region has the DNA TGTGCCAGTAGTGGGGGACAGGGGGCCTATGAAAAACTGTTTTTT. Translating it yields CASSGGQGAYEKLFF.

This rearrangement joins TRBV19 to TRBJ2-3; D possibly uses TRBD1 or TRBD2 (5 bases each). The CDR3 totals 13 residues. Trimming shortened V by 6 bases and J by 14 bases, and 21 bases separated the two germline ends. Germline V gene sequence: CDR1 LNHDA, CDR2 SQIVND (reference sequence). The CDR3 loop reads CASRPSGDLGPYF. The CDR3 DNA sequence: TGTGCCAGTAGGCCCTCTGGGGACCTAGGCCCGTATTTT.

This rearrangement joins TRBV5-6 to TRBJ2-2; no clear D gene. Germline assignment: CDR1 SGHDT and CDR2 YYEEEE. Trimming shortened V by 4 bases and J by 0 bases, and 7 bases separated the two germline ends. CDR3 length: 14 residues. The CDR3: CASSELANTGELFF. DNA of the CDR3: TGTGCCAGCAGCGAGCTTGCGAACACCGGGGAGCTGTTTTTT. Full variable domain (remainder filled in from reference TRBV5-6 and TRBJ2-2): DAGVTQSPTHLIKTRGQQVTLRCSPKSGHDTVSWYQQALGQGPQFIFQYYEEEERQRGNFPDRFSGHQFPNYSSELNVNALLLGDSALYLCASSELANTGELFFGEGSRLTVL.

The chain combines TRBV27 with TRBJ2-5, with 8 bases aligning to TRBD1. The V and J ends lost 0 bases and 5 bases, in that order; junction bases with no gene match: 5. Per the germline V gene, CDR1 is MNHEY and CDR2 is SMNVEV (reference sequence). This CDR3 comprises 15 residues. CDR3 DNA: TGTGCCAGCAGTTTATCTTCAGGGGGCAGGGAGACCCAGTACTTC. It yields the protein CASSLSSGGRETQYF.

The rearrangement links TRBV11-2 to TRBJ2-7, with D possibly being TRBD1 (5 bases). CDR3 length: 16 amino acids. Looked up from germline, CDR1 is SGHAT and CDR2 is FQNNGV. Trimming pared 7 bases from V and 0 bases from J, leaving 19 bases between. The CDR3 loop reads CASTGHFSGISYEQYF. In nucleotides, the CDR3 is TGTGCCAGCACCGGACACTTTTCGGGTATCTCCTACGAGCAGTACTTC.